These 10 T cell receptor beta chains share one sample of origin, sequenced in a study of cytomegalovirus exposure and HLA in healthy donors. The assay was immunoSEQ multiplex PCR, and TCRdb's table has in-frame clones only and misses some. Of under 300,000 clones in the sample, around 88% are singletons; the top ten hold less than 1.5%. Material for sequencing was PBMCs. The receptor source for this set is a woman under 40 in good health and CMV-seropositive.

This chain links TRBV9 with TRBJ2-1, with 7 positions matching TRBD1. The junction had 16 bases not matched to a gene; V was cut back by 1 base and J by 0 bases. The CDR3 spans 20 residues. Germline CDR1 SGDLS, CDR2 YYNGEE. The CDR3 loop reads CASSVRPPGTDLSSYNEQFF. The CDR3 nucleotides read TGTGCCAGCAGCGTAAGGCCTCCCGGGACAGATCTAAGCTCCTACAATGAGCAGTTCTTC.

The rearrangement joins TRBV19 to TRBJ2-1; no definite D call. The germline V and J ends were trimmed by 0 bases and 6 bases, with 15 bases remaining between them. CDR1 is LNHDA and CDR2 is SQIVND in the germline V gene (reference sequence). There are 16 residues in the CDR3. The CDR3 region is CASSIDLPARPNEQFF. The CDR3 nucleotides are TGTGCCAGTAGTATAGACCTCCCAGCGAGGCCCAATGAGCAGTTCTTC.

This rearrangement joins TRBV5-4 to TRBJ1-2; possibly TRBD1 for D (5 bases). Germline V gives CDR1 SGHNT, CDR2 YYREEE (reference sequence). This CDR3 has 13 residues. V lost 3 bases and J lost 8, with 14 bases in between. CDR3 sequence reads: CASSSPAGQGYTF. The CDR3 coding sequence is TGTGCCAGCAGCTCCCCCGCAGGGCAAGGCTACACCTTC.

The chain carries TRBV10-3 and TRBJ1-5, with 8 bases fitting TRBD1. V lost 4 bases and J lost 0; bases outside the gene matches: 8. Germline V gives CDR1 ENHRY, CDR2 SYGVKD. This CDR3 comprises 17 residues. CDR3: CAISAGQGAYSNQPQHF. Written as DNA, the CDR3 is TGTGCCATCAGTGCCGGGCAGGGGGCCTATAGCAATCAGCCCCAGCATTTT.

The chain joins TRBV11-3 to TRBJ2-5, with 9 bases that match TRBD1. CDR3 length: 15 residues. The V segment lost 3 bases and the J segment 2 bases; nucleotides outside the gene matches: 4. Germline values: CDR1 SGHNT, CDR2 YENEEA. CDR3 sequence: CASSLGTGRQETQYF. DNA of the CDR3: TGTGCCAGCAGCTTGGGGACAGGGCGGCAAGAGACCCAGTACTTC.

The CDR3 sequence: CASSQDPQVPSGANVLTF. CDR3 bases: TGCGCCAGCAGCCAAGATCCACAGGTCCCCTCTGGGGCCAACGTCCTGACTTTC. The rearrangement uses TRBV4-1 and TRBJ2-6, with D tentatively TRBD1 (5 bases). The CDR3 loop spans 18 amino acids. Trimming removed 0 bases from V and 0 bases from J, with 12 bases in between. Germline CDR1 MGHRA, CDR2 YSYEKL.

This clone occurred a few times. V is TRBV30 and J is TRBJ2-7, with TRBD1 matching 12 bases. Germline loops: CDR1 GTSNPN, CDR2 SVGIG (reference sequence). V dropped 5 bases and J dropped 9; count of bases not matched to a gene: 2. This CDR3 contains 11 residues. The CDR3 DNA sequence: TGTGCCTGGGGGACAGGGGGCGGGCAGTACTTC. Its protein is CAWGTGGGQYF.

This clone was seen a single time. The DNA of the CDR3 is TGTGCCAGCCAAATACAGGGGAATCCTCCCGGGGAGCTGTTTTTT. This gives the protein CASQIQGNPPGELFF. J is TRBJ2-2 and V is TRBV7-3; TRBD1 matches at 7 bases. Germline V gene sequence: CDR1 SGHTA, CDR2 FQGTGA. After removal of 8 bases from V and 6 bases from J, the junction contained 12 bases not matched to a gene. The CDR3 length is 15 residues.

This clone was seen a single time. V is TRBV27 and J is TRBJ2-1; maybe TRBD2 (6 bases). The CDR3 loop spans 15 amino acids. The germline V gene has CDR1 MNHEY and CDR2 SMNVEV (reference sequence). Trimming pared 2 bases from V and 3 bases from J, leaving 11 bases between. CDR3 region: CASSLRGNFYNEQFF. CDR3 nucleotides: TGTGCCAGCAGTTTACGGGGGAATTTCTACAATGAGCAGTTCTTC.

This chain connects TRBV30 to TRBJ1-2, with D hard to call. The CDR3 is made up of 11 amino acids. V gave up 4 bases and J gave up 8 bases, with 11 bases separating them. Germline CDR1 and CDR2: GTSNPN and SVGIG (reference sequence). CDR3 in DNA: TGTGCCTGGACACGGGAGTGGGGCTACACCTTC. Protein sequence: CAWTREWGYTF.